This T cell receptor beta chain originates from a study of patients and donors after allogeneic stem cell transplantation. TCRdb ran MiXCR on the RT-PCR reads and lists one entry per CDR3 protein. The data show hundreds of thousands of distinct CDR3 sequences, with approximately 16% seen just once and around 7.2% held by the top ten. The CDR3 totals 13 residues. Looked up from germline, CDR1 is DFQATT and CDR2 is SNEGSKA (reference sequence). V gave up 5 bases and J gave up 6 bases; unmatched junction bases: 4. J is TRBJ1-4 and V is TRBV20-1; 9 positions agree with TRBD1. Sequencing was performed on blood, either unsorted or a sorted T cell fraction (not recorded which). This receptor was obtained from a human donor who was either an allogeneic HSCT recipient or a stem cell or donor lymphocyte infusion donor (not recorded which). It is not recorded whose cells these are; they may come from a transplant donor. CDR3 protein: CSAGWDRDEKLFF. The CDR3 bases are TGCAGTGCTGGATGGGACAGGGATGAAAAACTGTTTTTT.